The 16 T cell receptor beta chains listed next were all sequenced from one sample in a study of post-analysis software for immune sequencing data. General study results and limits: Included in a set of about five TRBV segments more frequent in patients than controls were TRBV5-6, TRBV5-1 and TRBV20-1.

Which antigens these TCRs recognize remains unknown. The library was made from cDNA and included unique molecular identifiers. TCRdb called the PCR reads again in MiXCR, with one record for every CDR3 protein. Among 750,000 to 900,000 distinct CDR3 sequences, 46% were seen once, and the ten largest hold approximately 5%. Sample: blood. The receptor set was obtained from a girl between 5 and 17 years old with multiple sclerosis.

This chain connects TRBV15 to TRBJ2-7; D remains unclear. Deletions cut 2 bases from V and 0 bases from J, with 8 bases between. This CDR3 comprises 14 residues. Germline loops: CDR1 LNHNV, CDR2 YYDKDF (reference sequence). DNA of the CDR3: TGTGCCACCAGCAGATCCCTACTCTCCTACGAGCAGTACTTC. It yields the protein CATSRSLLSYEQYF.

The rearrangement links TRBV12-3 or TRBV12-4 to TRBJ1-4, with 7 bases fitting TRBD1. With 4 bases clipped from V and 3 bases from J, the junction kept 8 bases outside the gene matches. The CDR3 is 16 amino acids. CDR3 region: CASSSGQNLANEKLFF. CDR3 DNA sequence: TGTGCCAGCAGTTCGGGACAGAACTTGGCTAATGAAAAACTGTTTTTT.

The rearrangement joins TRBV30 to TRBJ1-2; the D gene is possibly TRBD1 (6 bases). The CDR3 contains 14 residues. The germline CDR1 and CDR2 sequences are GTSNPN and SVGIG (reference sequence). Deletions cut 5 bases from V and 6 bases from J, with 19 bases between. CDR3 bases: TGTGCCTGGGCCGGCTCTACAGGGAACAATGGCTACACCTTC. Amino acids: CAWAGSTGNNGYTF.

Here the CDR3 DNA reads TGTGCCAGCAGCGTAGGGGGTTACAGGGAACACTATGGCTACACCTTC. Protein: CASSVGGYREHYGYTF. The chain combines TRBV9 with TRBJ1-2; tentatively, D is TRBD1 (6 bases). The ends were cut back, 0 bases at V and 3 bases at J, with 15 bases in the middle. In germline, CDR1 is SGDLS, CDR2 YYNGEE. The CDR3 covers 16 residues.

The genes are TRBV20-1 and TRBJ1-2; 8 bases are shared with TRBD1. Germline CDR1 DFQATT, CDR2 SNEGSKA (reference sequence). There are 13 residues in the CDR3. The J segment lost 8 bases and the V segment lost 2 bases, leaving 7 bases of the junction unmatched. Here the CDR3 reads CSARRDRYHGYTF. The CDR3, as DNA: TGCAGTGCTAGAAGGGACAGGTATCACGGCTACACCTTC.

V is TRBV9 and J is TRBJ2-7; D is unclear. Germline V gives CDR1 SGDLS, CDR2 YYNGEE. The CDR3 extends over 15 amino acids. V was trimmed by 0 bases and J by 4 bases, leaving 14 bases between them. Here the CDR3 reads CASSVDYNLGYEQYF. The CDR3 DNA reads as TGTGCCAGCAGCGTAGACTACAACCTGGGGTACGAGCAGTACTTC. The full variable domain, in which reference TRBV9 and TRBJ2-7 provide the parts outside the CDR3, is DSGVTQTPKHLITATGQRVTLRCSPRSGDLSVYWYQQSLDQGLQFLIQYYNGEERAKGNILERFSAQQFPDLHSELNLSSLELGDSALYFCASSVDYNLGYEQYFGPGTRLTVT.

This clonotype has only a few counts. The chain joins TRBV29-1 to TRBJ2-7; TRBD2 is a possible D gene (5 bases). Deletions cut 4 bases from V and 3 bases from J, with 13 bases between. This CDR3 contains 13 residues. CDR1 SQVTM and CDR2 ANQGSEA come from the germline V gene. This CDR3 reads CSVGEISFYEQYF. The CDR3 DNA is TGCAGCGTTGGGGAGATATCCTTCTACGAGCAGTACTTC.

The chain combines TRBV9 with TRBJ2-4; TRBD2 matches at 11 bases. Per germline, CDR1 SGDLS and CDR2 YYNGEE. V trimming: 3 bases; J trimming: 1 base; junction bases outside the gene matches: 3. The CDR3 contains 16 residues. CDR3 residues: CASSETSGTAKNIQYF. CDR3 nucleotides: TGTGCCAGCAGCGAGACTAGCGGGACGGCCAAAAACATTCAGTACTTC.

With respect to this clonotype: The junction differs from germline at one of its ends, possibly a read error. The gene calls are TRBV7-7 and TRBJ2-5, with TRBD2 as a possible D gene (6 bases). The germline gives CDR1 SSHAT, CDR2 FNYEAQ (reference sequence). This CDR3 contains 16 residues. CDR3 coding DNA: TGTGCTAGCAGCTCAACCCGTGGGGGGACTCAAGAGACCCAGTACTTC. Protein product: CASSSTRGGTQETQYF.

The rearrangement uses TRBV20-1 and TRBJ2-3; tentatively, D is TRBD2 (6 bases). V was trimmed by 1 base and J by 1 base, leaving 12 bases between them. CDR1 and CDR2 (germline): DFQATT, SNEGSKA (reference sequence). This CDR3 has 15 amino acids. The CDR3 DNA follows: TGCAGTGCTAGAGGGGGATGGGGGGGCACAGATACGCAGTATTTT. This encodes CSARGGWGGTDTQYF.

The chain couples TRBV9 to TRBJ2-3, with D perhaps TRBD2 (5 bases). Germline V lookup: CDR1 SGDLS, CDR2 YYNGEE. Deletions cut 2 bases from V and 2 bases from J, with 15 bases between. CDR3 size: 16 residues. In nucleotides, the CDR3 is TGTGCCAGCAGCGTTAGAGGGTCCACATCCACAGATACGCAGTATTTT. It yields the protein CASSVRGSTSTDTQYF.

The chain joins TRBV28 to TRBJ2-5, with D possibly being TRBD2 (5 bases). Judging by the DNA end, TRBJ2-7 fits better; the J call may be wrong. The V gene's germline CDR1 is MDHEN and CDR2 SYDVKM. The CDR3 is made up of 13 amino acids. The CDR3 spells CASSFVEEDEQYF. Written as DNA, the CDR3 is TGTGCCAGCAGTTTTGTGGAGGAAGACGAGCAGTACTTC.

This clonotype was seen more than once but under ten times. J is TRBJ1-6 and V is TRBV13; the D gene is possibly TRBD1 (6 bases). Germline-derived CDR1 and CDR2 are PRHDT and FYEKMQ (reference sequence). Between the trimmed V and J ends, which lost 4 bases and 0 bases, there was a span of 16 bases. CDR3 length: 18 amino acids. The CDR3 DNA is TGTGCCAGCAGCTCCTCCCGGGACAAAGTCTCCTATAATTCACCCCTCCACTTT. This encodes CASSSSRDKVSYNSPLHF.

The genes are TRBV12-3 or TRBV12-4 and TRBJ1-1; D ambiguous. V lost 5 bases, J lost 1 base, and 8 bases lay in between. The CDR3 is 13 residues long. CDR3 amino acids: CASSRLANTEAFF. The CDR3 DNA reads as TGTGCCAGCAGTCGACTGGCGAACACTGAAGCTTTCTTT.

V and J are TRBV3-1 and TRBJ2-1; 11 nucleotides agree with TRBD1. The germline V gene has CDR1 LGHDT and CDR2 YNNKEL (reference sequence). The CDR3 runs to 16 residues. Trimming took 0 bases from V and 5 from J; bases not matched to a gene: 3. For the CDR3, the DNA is TGTGCCAGCAGCCAAGAGGACAGGGGGCTGGACAATGAGCAGTTCTTC. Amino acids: CASSQEDRGLDNEQFF.

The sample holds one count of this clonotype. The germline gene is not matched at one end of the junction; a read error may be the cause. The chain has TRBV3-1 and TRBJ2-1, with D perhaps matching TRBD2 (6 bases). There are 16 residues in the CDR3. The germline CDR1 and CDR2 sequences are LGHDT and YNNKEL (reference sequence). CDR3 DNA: TGTGCCAGCAGCCAAGATCTTGTGGGAGGTCTCAATGGGCAGTTCTTC. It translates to CASSQDLVGGLNGQFF.